This T cell receptor (beta chain) originates from a study of PD-L1 blockade in urothelial cancer. Study at large: Patients arrived having already received 0 to 3 prior chemotherapy regimens. Blood was analyzed 3 weeks (second dose) and 6 weeks after treatment start. When blood samples were assessed, the median T cell count was some 140,000.

Profiling relied on immunoSEQ multiplex PCR, and the TCRdb table lists in-frame clones only, not all of them. The table lists about 36,000 clones, over 65% of them singletons, with about 10% in the top ten. Regarding time point: peripheral blood 6 weeks after treatment start. Germline assignment: CDR1 KGHSH and CDR2 LQKENI. V shed 5 bases, J shed 5 bases, and the junction held 9 bases outside the gene matches. This CDR3 is built from 15 residues. The chain uses TRBV18 and TRBJ1-1, with TRBD1 identical over 9 bases. The material was PBMCs, obtained around atezolizumab (anti-PD-L1) treatment. This TCR derives from a man aged 35 to 55 with urothelial cancer. The CDR3 DNA reads as TGTGCCAGCTCAAGGCCGGGGACAGGGCATACTGAAGCTTTCTTT. Translation: CASSRPGTGHTEAFF.